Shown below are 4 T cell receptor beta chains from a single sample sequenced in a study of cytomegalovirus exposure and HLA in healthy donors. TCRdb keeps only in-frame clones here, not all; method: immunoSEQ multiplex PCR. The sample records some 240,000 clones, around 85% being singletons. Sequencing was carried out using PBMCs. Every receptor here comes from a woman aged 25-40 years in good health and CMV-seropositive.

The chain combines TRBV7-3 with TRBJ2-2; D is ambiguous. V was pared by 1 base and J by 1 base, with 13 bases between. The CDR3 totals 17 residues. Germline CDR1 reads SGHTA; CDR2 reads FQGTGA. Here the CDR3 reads CASSLRAIGLNTGELFF. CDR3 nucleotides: TGTGCCAGCAGCTTAAGGGCGATAGGATTGAACACCGGGGAGCTGTTTTTT.

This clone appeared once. The CDR3 sequence is CASSLERLAGGNNEQFF. Written as DNA, the CDR3 is TGTGCCAGCAGCTTAGAACGGCTAGCGGGGGGTAACAATGAGCAGTTCTTC. V gene TRBV7-2 combines with J gene TRBJ2-1, with TRBD2 matching over 11 bases. The J segment lost 5 bases and the V segment lost 1 base, leaving 7 bases of the junction unmatched. From germline, CDR1 is SGHTA and CDR2 FQGNSA. The CDR3 spans 17 residues.

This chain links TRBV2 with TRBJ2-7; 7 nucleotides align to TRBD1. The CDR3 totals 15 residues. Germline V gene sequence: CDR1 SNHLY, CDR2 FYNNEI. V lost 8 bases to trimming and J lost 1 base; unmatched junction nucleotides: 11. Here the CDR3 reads CASPATGTESYEQYF. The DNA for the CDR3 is TGTGCCAGCCCCGCCACCGGGACAGAATCCTACGAGCAGTACTTC. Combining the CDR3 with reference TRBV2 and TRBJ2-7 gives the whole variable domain EPEVTQTPSHQVTQMGQEVILRCVPISNHLYFYWYRQILGQKVEFLVSFYNNEISEKSEIFDDQFSVERPDGSNFTLKIRSTKLEDSAMYFCASPATGTESYEQYFGPGTRLTVT.

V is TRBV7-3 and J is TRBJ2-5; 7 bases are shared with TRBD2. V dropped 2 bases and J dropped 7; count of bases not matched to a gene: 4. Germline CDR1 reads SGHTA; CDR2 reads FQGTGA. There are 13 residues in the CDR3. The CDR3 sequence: CASSLGTIGTQYF. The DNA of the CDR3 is TGTGCCAGCAGCTTAGGGACTATTGGGACCCAGTACTTC.